The 9 T cell receptor beta chains below come from one sample, sequenced in a study of shared clonotypes between healthy human individuals. Generated by immunoSEQ multiplex PCR, the TCRdb table keeps only in-frame clones and is missing some. The data show 2 million to 3 million clones, roughly 93% seen once. The specimen was naive CD4+ T cells from PBMCs. The sample's subset: CD45RA+ positively selected. The receptor set was obtained from a man between 18 and 35 years old in good health. Some clones in this sample may be carry-over from other donors' samples.

The chain has TRBV19 and TRBJ2-7, with 11 bases aligning to TRBD2. The CDR3 loop spans 15 amino acids. Germline V gene lookup returns CDR1 LNHDA and CDR2 SQIVND (reference sequence). Losses at the gene ends were 5 bases for V and 2 bases for J; bases not matched to a gene: 5. The CDR3 nucleotides read TGTGCCAGTAGTGGGGGACTAGCGGTGACCTACGAGCAGTACTTC. This codes for CASSGGLAVTYEQYF.

The V gene is TRBV13, the J gene TRBJ2-7; TRBD1 is a possible D gene (7 bases). This CDR3 contains 16 residues. With 0 bases removed from V and 6 bases from J, the gap between germline ends came to 18 bases. Per the germline V gene, CDR1 is PRHDT and CDR2 is FYEKMQ (reference sequence). The CDR3 region has the DNA TGTGCCAGCAGCTTAGGCCTAAGAGGGCAGGGGGGCGAGCAGTACTTC. Residues: CASSLGLRGQGGEQYF.

V is TRBV5-1 and J is TRBJ2-7; D is ambiguous. CDR3 size: 13 residues. Germline V gives CDR1 SGHRS, CDR2 YFSETQ. V was shortened by 5 bases and J by 1 base, with 10 bases between the two germline ends. The CDR3 is CASRIGHSYEQYF. The CDR3 DNA sequence: TGCGCCAGCAGAATAGGGCATTCCTACGAGCAGTACTTC. Together with reference TRBV5-1 and TRBJ2-7, the CDR3 gives the full variable domain: KAGVTQTPRYLIKTRGQQVTLSCSPISGHRSVSWYQQTPGQGLQFLFEYFSETQRNKGNFPGRFSGRQFSNSRSEMNVSTLELGDSALYLCASRIGHSYEQYFGPGTRLTVT.

With regard to this clone: Other DNA variants within this sample encode the same CDR3. This chain connects TRBV5-1 to TRBJ2-3, with D tentatively TRBD1 or TRBD2 (5 bases each). V lost 2 bases to trimming and J lost 0 bases, with 10 bases between them. Germline V gene lookup returns CDR1 SGHRS and CDR2 YFSETQ. The CDR3 runs 15 residues. The CDR3 nucleotides read TGCGCCAGCAGCTTACAGGACTCTAGCACAGATACGCAGTATTTT. Protein sequence: CASSLQDSSTDTQYF. The full variable domain, completed using reference TRBV5-1 and TRBJ2-3, is KAGVTQTPRYLIKTRGQQVTLSCSPISGHRSVSWYQQTPGQGLQFLFEYFSETQRNKGNFPGRFSGRQFSNSRSEMNVSTLELGDSALYLCASSLQDSSTDTQYFGPGTRLTVL.

This chain connects TRBV7-2 to TRBJ2-2, with TRBD2 identical over 11 bases. The ends lost 3 bases at V and 3 bases at J; junction bases unmatched: 0. The CDR3 consists of 15 residues. Germline CDR1 SGHTA, CDR2 FQGNSA. The CDR3 here is CASSFSGGDTGELFF. CDR3 DNA sequence: TGTGCCAGCAGCTTTAGCGGGGGGGACACCGGGGAGCTGTTTTTT.

Concerning this clone itself: One junction end does not reproduce the germline sequence, and a read error may be involved. The gene calls are TRBV28 and TRBJ2-5; TRBD2 matches at 8 bases. The CDR3 length is 14 residues. CDR1 is MDHEN, CDR2 SYDVKM, per germline. CDR3 loop: CASTLAGLQETQYF. The CDR3 bases are TGTGCCAGCACTTTAGCGGGGCTACAAGAGACCCAGTACTTC.

This clone occurred once. The V gene is TRBV27, the J gene TRBJ2-7, with D maybe TRBD1 (6 bases). Trimming shortened V by 6 bases and J by 2 bases, and 11 bases separated the two germline ends. The CDR3 covers 13 residues. Looked up from germline, CDR1 is MNHEY and CDR2 is SMNVEV (reference sequence). CDR3 nucleotide sequence: TGTGCCAGCAGCAACCAGGGGACCTACGAGCAGTACTTC. This sequence encodes CASSNQGTYEQYF.

This clone was seen just once. V and J are TRBV6-1 and TRBJ2-1, with TRBD1 matching 8 bases. CDR1 MNHNS and CDR2 SASEGT come from the germline V gene. The CDR3 is made up of 16 amino acids. V lost 4 bases, J lost 1 base, and 6 bases stayed unmatched. The CDR3 DNA reads as TGTGCCAGCAGTGGTAGACAGGGGAAGTCCTACAATGAGCAGTTCTTC. It codes for CASSGRQGKSYNEQFF.

The chain recombines TRBV2 with TRBJ2-7; D not resolved. V lost 7 bases and J lost 3, with 13 bases in between. Germline CDR1 is SNHLY and CDR2 is FYNNEI. The CDR3 runs to 13 residues. The CDR3 region is CASKWTGRYEQYF. The CDR3 DNA follows: TGTGCCAGCAAGTGGACGGGCCGCTACGAGCAGTACTTC.